This T cell receptor (beta chain) originates from a study of regulatory T cells in long-lasting Graves disease. Study findings and constraints: For persistent Graves' patients, TCR diversity was lower than for newly diagnosed ones. TRBV28, TRBJ1-2 and TRBJ2-5 were favored in persistent disease.

For TCR beta, libraries came from iRepertoire HTBI primers and Arm-PCR of CDR3 regions. Via MiXCR, TCRdb re-called the multiplex PCR reads, giving one row per CDR3 protein. The repertoire holds a few hundred thousand distinct CDR3 sequences, with about a quarter as singletons. This CDR3 spans 12 amino acids. Trimming removed 1 base from V and 12 bases from J; junction bases left unmatched: 5. Germline lookup yields CDR1 SNHLY and CDR2 FYNNEI. The table lists this clonotype with many counts. The antigen is unknown. Time point here: persistent/refractory GD, antithyroid drugs over 5 years with positive TRAb. Construction of the TCR library relied on RNA isolated from PBMCs. Patients with Graves' disease were diagnosed by American Thyroid Association guidelines.

J is TRBJ1-1 and V is TRBV2; TRBD1 matches 7 bases. This sample comprised peripheral blood mononuclear cells (PBMCs), obtained when the disease was refractory, from a patient treated with antithyroid drugs. The source is a female donor with Graves disease. The CDR3 here is CASSEEGQMTFF. The CDR3 region has the DNA TGTGCCAGCAGTGAAGAGGGACAGATGACTTTCTTT. The full variable domain, its missing parts supplied by reference TRBV2 and TRBJ1-1, is EPEVTQTPSHQVTQMGQEVILRCVPISNHLYFYWYRQILGQKVEFLVSFYNNEISEKSEIFDDQFSVERPDGSNFTLKIRSTKLEDSAMYFCASSEEGQMTFFGQGTRLTVV.